Given below is one TCR beta chain in context. Its target is not known. This CDR3 contains 15 residues. Germline values: CDR1 SGDLS, CDR2 YYNGEE. The V end lost 3 bases, the J end lost 4 bases, and 14 bases lay between the germline ends. These data belong to a study of T-cell reconstitution after alpha-beta-depleted transplantation in children. Study-wide results and caveats: Recipient T cells and thymic progenitors that survived gave rise to the high TCRbeta diversity observed at day 60 in some patients. A year post-transplant, T-cell counts and diversity derived mostly from newly produced T cells. Several hundred rapidly expanded clones from non-depleted graft cells reportedly supplied alpha-beta T cells about two months post-transplant.

Preparation of the TCRbeta library was carried out with unique molecular identifiers. TCRdb ran MiXCR on the PCR reads and lists one entry per CDR3 protein. Of 600,000 or so distinct CDR3 sequences listed, around 23% are singletons. The chain has TRBV9 and TRBJ1-3; a weak D match, TRBD1 (5 bases). This receptor was identified in a boy under two years old who had a stem cell transplant for acute myeloid leukemia, so the T cells may come from the graft donor. Sequenced material: PBMCs, mostly from graft donor cells, taken 360 days after TCRalphabeta/CD19-depleted stem cell transplant. Written as DNA, the CDR3 is TGTGCCAGCAGCGGCAGACAGTCAATCGGAAACACCATATATTTT. This gives the protein CASSGRQSIGNTIYF.